This T cell receptor beta chain was identified in a study of shared clonotypes between healthy human individuals. At the level of the study: A donor's plate count was three for CD4 naive and three for CD4 memory; CD8 naive had two and CD8 memory one.

Study-wide findings and caveats: Larger richness was generally estimated for naive than memory subsets.

Terminally differentiated effector memory CD45RA+ cells were excluded from the naive CD8 cells, which were CD45RO-negative and positively selected for CCR7. Concerning this clone: Its antigen is unidentified. At one boundary the junction diverges from the germline segment, which might be a read error.

Assay: immunoSEQ multiplex PCR; the TCRdb copy retains only in-frame clones and omits some. The repertoire holds about 2 million clones, with about 95% as singletons. The V gene's germline CDR1 is SEHNR and CDR2 FQNEAQ (reference sequence). This CDR3 region has 14 residues. The V call is TRBV7-9, the J call TRBJ1-1; possibly TRBD1 for D (6 bases). Sequenced: naive CD8+ T cells sorted from blood. This receptor was obtained from a man in his late teens or twenties in good health. The CDR3 is CASNQQGLPYIPGF. DNA of the CDR3: TGTGCCAGCAACCAACAGGGACTGCCGTACATCCCCGGATTT.